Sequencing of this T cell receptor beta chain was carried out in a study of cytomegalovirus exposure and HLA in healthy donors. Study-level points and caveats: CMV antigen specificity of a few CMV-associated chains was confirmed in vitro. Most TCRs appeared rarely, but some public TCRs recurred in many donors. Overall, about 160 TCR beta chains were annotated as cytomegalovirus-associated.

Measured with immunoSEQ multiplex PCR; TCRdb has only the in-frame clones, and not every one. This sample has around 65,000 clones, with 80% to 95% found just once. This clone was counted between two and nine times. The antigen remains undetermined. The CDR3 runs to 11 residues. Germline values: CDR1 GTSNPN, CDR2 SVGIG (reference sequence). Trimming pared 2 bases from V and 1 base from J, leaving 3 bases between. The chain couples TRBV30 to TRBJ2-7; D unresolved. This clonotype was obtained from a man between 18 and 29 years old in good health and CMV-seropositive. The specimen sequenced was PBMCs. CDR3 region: CAWSLSYEQYF. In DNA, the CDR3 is TGTGCCTGGAGTCTGTCCTACGAGCAGTACTTC. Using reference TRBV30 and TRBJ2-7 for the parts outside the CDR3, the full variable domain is SQTIHQWPATLVQPVGSPLSLECTVEGTSNPNLYWYRQAAGRGLQLLFYSVGIGQISSEVPQNLSASRPQDRQFILSSKKLLLSDSGFYLCAWSLSYEQYFGPGTRLTVT.